A single sample gave rise to the 28 T cell receptor beta chains below, sequenced in a study of technical replicates of blood from several donors. The assay was immunoSEQ multiplex PCR, and TCRdb's table has in-frame clones only and misses some. The sample lists about 100,000 clones; 95% were seen once. Sequencing used T cells isolated from PBMCs. Every receptor here comes from a human donor in good health.

The genes are TRBV5-6 and TRBJ2-1; 12 nucleotides line up with TRBD2. The CDR3 contains 17 residues. Germline assignment: CDR1 SGHDT and CDR2 YYEEEE. The V and J ends lost 0 bases and 8 bases, in that order; junction bases with no gene match: 9. CDR3 DNA sequence: TGTGCCAGCAGCTTGGCCCATAGACTAGCGGGAGATGATGAGCAGTTCTTC. Translating it yields CASSLAHRLAGDDEQFF.

V and J are TRBV11-3 and TRBJ2-2; 8 nucleotides line up with TRBD2. The CDR3 loop spans 17 amino acids. Germline trimming cut 0 bases from V and 0 bases from J; bases unmatched to any gene: 3. Germline V gene data show CDR1 as SGHNT and CDR2 as YENEEA. The chain's CDR3 is CASSLDRGGSNTGELFF. The DNA for the CDR3 is TGTGCCAGCAGCTTAGATCGGGGGGGGTCGAACACCGGGGAGCTGTTTTTT.

The V call is TRBV27, the J call TRBJ1-1; a possible D gene is TRBD1 (5 bases). This CDR3 spans 16 amino acids. Germline CDR1 reads MNHEY; CDR2 reads SMNVEV (reference sequence). Trimming removed 5 bases from V and 0 bases from J, with 16 bases in between. CDR3 nucleotides: TGTGCCAGCAGTATTTACCAGACAGCCGTGAACACTGAAGCTTTCTTT. This codes for CASSIYQTAVNTEAFF.

This clone was seen just once. V is TRBV5-1 and J is TRBJ1-4, with 7 positions matching TRBD1. V shed 0 bases, J shed 0 bases, and the junction held 5 bases outside the gene matches. The CDR3 is 17 residues long. Germline CDR1 SGHRS, CDR2 YFSETQ. The DNA of the CDR3 is TGCGCCAGCAGCTTGGGACAGGGAATCTCAACTAATGAAAAACTGTTTTTT. This encodes CASSLGQGISTNEKLFF. The full variable domain, completed using reference TRBV5-1 and TRBJ1-4, is KAGVTQTPRYLIKTRGQQVTLSCSPISGHRSVSWYQQTPGQGLQFLFEYFSETQRNKGNFPGRFSGRQFSNSRSEMNVSTLELGDSALYLCASSLGQGISTNEKLFFGSGTQLSVL.

V usage is TRBV21-1 and J usage is TRBJ2-3; TRBD2 was called by the table and not checked on the DNA. TRBV21-1 is annotated as a pseudogene. CDR3 length: 13 residues. Written as DNA, the CDR3 is TGTGCCAGCAGCATAACGACTTCAGATACGCAGTATTTT. This sequence encodes CASSITTSDTQYF.

V gene TRBV9 combines with J gene TRBJ2-1; a possible D gene is TRBD2 (6 bases). The CDR3 is 17 amino acids. V lost 3 bases and J 0 bases, leaving 16 bases between the germline ends. Germline CDR1 SGDLS, CDR2 YYNGEE. The CDR3, as DNA: TGTGCCAGCAGCGGGGGGGAGACCTCTTACTCCTACAATGAGCAGTTCTTC. Amino acids: CASSGGETSYSYNEQFF.

This chain joins TRBV2 and TRBJ2-7, with TRBD2 identical over 8 bases. Germline trimming cut 1 base from V and 6 bases from J; bases unmatched to any gene: 5. Germline V CDR1 and CDR2: SNHLY, FYNNEI. The CDR3 has 14 amino acids. CDR3 sequence reads: CASSEGGREGEQYF. CDR3 coding DNA: TGTGCCAGCAGTGAAGGGGGACGGGAGGGCGAGCAGTACTTC. Looking up the rest from reference TRBV2 and TRBJ2-7 gives the full variable domain: EPEVTQTPSHQVTQMGQEVILRCVPISNHLYFYWYRQILGQKVEFLVSFYNNEISEKSEIFDDQFSVERPDGSNFTLKIRSTKLEDSAMYFCASSEGGREGEQYFGPGTRLTVT.

The chain carries TRBV10-3 and TRBJ1-1; perhaps TRBD1 as D (6 bases). Trimming pared 6 bases from V and 0 bases from J, leaving 17 bases between. Per germline, CDR1 ENHRY and CDR2 SYGVKD. The CDR3 is 16 residues long. CDR3 DNA: TGTGCCATCAGGAAGGACAGAGAGCTTATGAACACTGAAGCTTTCTTT. Amino acids: CAIRKDRELMNTEAFF.

V usage is TRBV7-3 and J usage is TRBJ1-6, with D maybe TRBD1 (5 bases). The length of the CDR3 is 15 residues. Trimming cost V 2 bases and J 2 bases, with 7 bases left between them. Germline V lookup: CDR1 SGHTA, CDR2 FQGTGA. In DNA, the CDR3 is TGTGCCAGCAGCTTAGGGGGGGCCTATAATTCACCCCTCCACTTT. Translating it yields CASSLGGAYNSPLHF.

This chain connects TRBV7-9 to TRBJ1-4, with unresolved D. With 3 bases removed from V and 6 bases from J, the gap between germline ends came to 11 bases. Germline V gives CDR1 SEHNR, CDR2 FQNEAQ (reference sequence). The CDR3 consists of 14 residues. CDR3 bases: TGTGCCAGCAGCTTCTCAAGCGGCCATGAAAAACTGTTTTTT. Its translation: CASSFSSGHEKLFF.

V gene TRBV28 combines with J gene TRBJ1-2, with 7 bases identical to TRBD1. CDR1 and CDR2 (germline): MDHEN, SYDVKM. V trimming: 5 bases; J trimming: 0 bases; junction bases outside the gene matches: 9. There are 16 residues in the CDR3. Here the CDR3 reads CASSAPGDRTNYGYTF. The CDR3 bases are TGTGCCAGCAGTGCCCCGGGGGACAGAACTAACTATGGCTACACCTTC.

This chain links TRBV11-3 with TRBJ1-3; 11 bases are shared with TRBD1. CDR1 is SGHNT, CDR2 YENEEA, per germline. Trimming took 4 bases from V and 1 from J; bases not matched to a gene: 15. The CDR3 is made up of 20 amino acids. CDR3 residues: CASSSYYRDRGISSGNTIYF. The CDR3 nucleotides are TGTGCCAGCAGCTCCTACTACCGGGACAGGGGGATCTCTTCTGGAAACACCATATATTTT.

The chain uses TRBV28 and TRBJ2-7, with D perhaps TRBD2 (5 bases). The germline V gene has CDR1 MDHEN and CDR2 SYDVKM. The CDR3 has 14 amino acids. The V gene lost 5 bases and the J gene lost 4 bases, with 15 bases spanning the gap. The DNA of the CDR3 is TGTGCCAGCAGTGCCTACGGGGTAGGGTACGAGCAGTACTTC. Translated: CASSAYGVGYEQYF.

The chain links TRBV30 to TRBJ1-1; D gene ambiguous. CDR3 length equals 9 residues. Germline CDR1 and CDR2: GTSNPN and SVGIG (reference sequence). V was clipped by 3 bases and J by 11 bases, with 7 bases between them. The CDR3: CAWRERAFF. The CDR3 bases are TGTGCCTGGAGAGAACGGGCTTTCTTT.

The chain couples TRBV19 to TRBJ2-6; D is possibly TRBD1 (6 bases). Trimming cost V 4 bases and J 5 bases, with 15 bases left between them. The CDR3 has 16 residues. Germline CDR1 and CDR2: LNHDA and SQIVND (reference sequence). CDR3: CASSTTGLSRANVLTF. Written as DNA, the CDR3 is TGTGCCAGTAGTACAACAGGGTTGAGTAGGGCCAACGTCCTGACTTTC.

The chain uses TRBV30 and TRBJ1-1; no reliable D call. CDR1 and CDR2 (germline): GTSNPN, SVGIG (reference sequence). The CDR3 runs 13 residues. The V end lost 4 bases, the J end lost 1 base, and 10 bases lay between the germline ends. CDR3 in DNA: TGTGCCTGGATTCTAAATCCGAACACTGAAGCTTTCTTT. This encodes CAWILNPNTEAFF.

The chain is built from TRBV28 and TRBJ1-2; the D gene is possibly TRBD1 (6 bases). CDR1 is MDHEN, CDR2 SYDVKM, per germline. There are 13 residues in the CDR3. V lost 11 bases and J lost 1, with 14 bases in between. The CDR3 nucleotides are TGTGCCTCCCACAGGGAAAATAACTATGGCTACACCTTC. It specifies CASHRENNYGYTF.

This clone was counted only a few times. The V gene is TRBV12-5, the J gene TRBJ1-1; D is uncertain. Trimming shortened V by 2 bases and J by 5 bases, and 15 bases separated the two germline ends. The CDR3 length is 15 residues. Germline V gene lookup returns CDR1 LGHNT and CDR2 FRNRAP. The CDR3 here is CASGLPSTPGTEAFF. DNA of the CDR3: TGTGCTAGTGGTTTGCCTTCGACACCTGGGACTGAAGCTTTCTTT.

The V call is TRBV7-9, the J call TRBJ2-7, with D possibly matching TRBD1 (6 bases). Germline V CDR1 and CDR2: SEHNR, FQNEAQ (reference sequence). The CDR3 spans 14 residues. Trimming removed 5 bases at V and 3 bases at J, with 14 bases between. This CDR3 reads CASSPRTADYEQYF. CDR3 bases: TGTGCCAGCAGCCCAAGGACAGCCGACTACGAGCAGTACTTC.

The chain employs TRBV7-9 and TRBJ2-7; TRBD1 matches 11 bases. The ends lost 4 bases at V and 4 bases at J; junction bases unmatched: 15. CDR3 length: 18 residues. Per the germline V gene, CDR1 is SEHNR and CDR2 is FQNEAQ (reference sequence). In DNA form, the CDR3 reads TGTGCCAGCAGCTCACCCAGGACCGGGACAGGGGGGTTGTACGAGCAGTACTTC. Protein: CASSSPRTGTGGLYEQYF.

The J gene is TRBJ2-1, the V gene TRBV4-1; 12 nucleotides align to TRBD2. The CDR3 sequence is 14 residues long. Germline CDR1 is MGHRA and CDR2 is YSYEKL. J lost 6 bases, V lost 6 bases, and 3 bases had no gene match. CDR3 in amino acids: CASRLAGGPNEQFF. The CDR3 nucleotides read TGCGCCAGCAGACTAGCGGGAGGCCCCAATGAGCAGTTCTTC.

The J gene is TRBJ2-1, the V gene TRBV28; 14 bases map to TRBD2. With V trimmed by 4 bases and J by 9 bases, 5 bases remained unmatched. CDR1 is MDHEN, CDR2 SYDVKM, per germline. The CDR3 length is 15 residues. CDR3 nucleotide sequence: TGTGCCAGCAGTTCGGGACTAGCGGGAGAGGTTGAGCAGTTCTTC. Residues: CASSSGLAGEVEQFF. Based on the CDR3 plus reference TRBV28 and TRBJ2-1, the full variable domain is DVKVTQSSRYLVKRTGEKVFLECVQDMDHENMFWYRQDPGLGLRLIYFSYDVKMKEKGDIPEGYSVSREKKERFSLILESASTNQTSMYLCASSSGLAGEVEQFFGPGTRLTVL.

The rearrangement links TRBV7-7 to TRBJ2-2, with TRBD2 matching over 10 bases. CDR3 length equals 15 residues. The V and J ends lost 4 bases and 6 bases, in that order; junction bases with no gene match: 5. Per germline, CDR1 SSHAT and CDR2 FNYEAQ (reference sequence). The CDR3 sequence: CASSYQAGGAGELFF. CDR3 nucleotide sequence: TGTGCCAGCAGCTACCAAGCGGGAGGGGCCGGGGAGCTGTTTTTT. Supplemented by reference TRBV7-7 and TRBJ2-2, the full variable domain reads GAGVSQSPRYKVTKRGQDVTLRCDPISSHATLYWYQQALGQGPEFLTYFNYEAQPDKSGLPSDRFSAERPEGSISTLTIQRTEQRDSAMYRCASSYQAGGAGELFFGEGSRLTVL.

This sequence joins TRBV7-9 and TRBJ2-5; D may be TRBD2 (6 bases). Trimming removed 3 bases at V and 2 bases at J, with 16 bases between. Looked up from germline, CDR1 is SEHNR and CDR2 is FQNEAQ (reference sequence). The CDR3 has 16 amino acids. CDR3 loop: CASSFRRGTKQETQYF. The CDR3 DNA is TGTGCCAGCAGCTTTCGGCGGGGCACGAAACAAGAGACCCAGTACTTC. Complete variable domain (other parts from reference TRBV7-9 and TRBJ2-5): DTGVSQNPRHKITKRGQNVTFRCDPISEHNRLYWYRQTLGQGPEFLTYFQNEAQLEKSRLLSDRFSAERPKGSFSTLEIQRTEQGDSAMYLCASSFRRGTKQETQYFGPGTRLLVL.

The chain links TRBV5-6 to TRBJ1-5; 10 bases align to TRBD1. This CDR3 comprises 16 residues. V was clipped by 0 bases and J by 7 bases; unmatched bases: 7. Germline CDR1 and CDR2: SGHDT and YYEEEE. CDR3 DNA sequence: TGTGCCAGCAGCTTGGCTCGGACAGGGGGTGGACAGCCCCAGCATTTT. It encodes CASSLARTGGGQPQHF.

The V call is TRBV19, the J call TRBJ2-1; D gene unclear. Trimming removed 5 bases at V and 3 bases at J, with 8 bases between. The CDR3 contains 13 residues. From germline, CDR1 is LNHDA and CDR2 SQIVND (reference sequence). The CDR3 loop reads CASSVTNYNEQFF. CDR3 in DNA: TGTGCCAGTAGTGTTACTAACTACAATGAGCAGTTCTTC.

This chain connects TRBV4-2 to TRBJ2-1; TRBD2 matches 8 bases. Germline values: CDR1 LGHNA, CDR2 YNFKEQ. J was trimmed by 1 base and V by 0 bases; bases with no gene match: 5. The CDR3 loop spans 17 amino acids. CDR3 protein: CASSQERGGGSYNEQFF. The CDR3 region has the DNA TGTGCCAGCAGCCAAGAACGAGGCGGGGGGTCCTACAATGAGCAGTTCTTC.

The V gene is TRBV6-5, the J gene TRBJ2-7; a weak D match, TRBD2 (5 bases). V was trimmed by 3 bases and J by 3 bases, leaving 6 bases between them. Per the germline V gene, CDR1 is MNHEY and CDR2 is SVGAGI. CDR3 length equals 12 residues. CDR3 region: CASSYAGYEQYF. The CDR3 region has the DNA TGTGCCAGCAGTTATGCGGGCTACGAGCAGTACTTC.